Sequencing of this T cell receptor beta chain was carried out in a study of CXCR3-negative and CXCR3-positive naive CD8 T cells (dated by TCRdb to the late 2010s). Concerning the study at large: In total, roughly 140 million TRB reads were obtained, which works out to roughly 1.5 +/- 0.3 million reads per library. Data from ten or so donors, pooled across two independent experiments, went into the diversity and physicochemical repertoire analyses. TRBV-TRBJ cluster analysis included naive subsets from roughly 5 donors and memory cells from 3 donors.

For every CD8+ T cell subset, 300,000 cells were flow-sorted straight into RLT lysis buffer, and each subset was sorted in triplicate. Standard density gradient centrifugation was used to isolate peripheral blood mononuclear cells from buffy coats. An RNeasy Mini Kit was used to extract total RNA from the sorted cells. Including cysteine and phenylalanine, the CDR3 has 13 amino acids. Only the protein is available. Taken from the germline V gene (reference sequence), the CDR1 and CDR2 loops are GTSNPN and SVGIG. General findings and caveats noted by the study authors: Freshly isolated PBMCs were used for most assays because CXCR3 expression partially decreased after cryopreservation. Surface CD5, linked to self-reactivity in mice, was comparable between naive subsets; TCR interaction strength was therefore also inferred from TRB CDR3 physicochemical properties. Within the same donor, TRBV-TRBJ usage looked similar between naive CXCR3-negative and CXCR3-positive cells, but memory cells had distinct patterns. Comparably high repertoire diversity was found in both naive subsets, whereas much lower repertoire diversity was found in memory CD8+ T cells.

As concerns this clonotype: Its antigen is not yet known.

This sample was sequenced with a NextSeq 550. The Human TCR Profiling Kit (MiLaboratory) was used to prepare UMI-labeled 5' RACE TRB cDNA libraries. cDNA synthesis used the entire amount of extracted RNA, and PCR amplification then used the entire amount of cDNA produced. Libraries were prepared in parallel with an identical number of PCR cycles. As for the authors' bioinformatics: About 57,000 +/- 9,900 unique UMI-labeled TRB cDNA molecules per library were extracted with MIGEC and MiXCR, with at least two reads per UMI required. On average, roughly 40,000 +/- 10,000 functional in-frame TRB CDR3 nucleotide clonotypes lacking stop codons were found per library. After each sample was downsampled to 5000 UMI-labeled TRB molecules, VDJtools was used to calculate diversity metrics such as normalized Shannon-Wiener and Chao1. VDJtools was used to calculate clonotype-size-weighted physicochemical properties of the central five CDR3 residues, namely interaction energy, strength, volume and Kidera factor 4. Reads reprocessed by TCRdb are summarized as one entry per CDR3 protein sequence, and DNA is absent. The V and J calls come from TCRdb's annotation, not from the publication. In this sample's table one finds around 52,000 distinct CDR3 sequences. The ten biggest clones cover roughly a quarter of the sample.

The sequence derives from a human donor in good health. Some clones in this sample may be carry-over from other donors' samples. The sequence joins TRBV30 to TRBJ2-1; the D call of TRBD1 rests on TCRdb alone, since no DNA is present to check it. The sequencing sample was made of memory CD8+ T cells from blood. Per the publication, the cell subset or site label means: conventional CD8+ memory T cells (TMEM), sorted as controls. The CDR3 reads as follows: CALGGFSYNEQFF.